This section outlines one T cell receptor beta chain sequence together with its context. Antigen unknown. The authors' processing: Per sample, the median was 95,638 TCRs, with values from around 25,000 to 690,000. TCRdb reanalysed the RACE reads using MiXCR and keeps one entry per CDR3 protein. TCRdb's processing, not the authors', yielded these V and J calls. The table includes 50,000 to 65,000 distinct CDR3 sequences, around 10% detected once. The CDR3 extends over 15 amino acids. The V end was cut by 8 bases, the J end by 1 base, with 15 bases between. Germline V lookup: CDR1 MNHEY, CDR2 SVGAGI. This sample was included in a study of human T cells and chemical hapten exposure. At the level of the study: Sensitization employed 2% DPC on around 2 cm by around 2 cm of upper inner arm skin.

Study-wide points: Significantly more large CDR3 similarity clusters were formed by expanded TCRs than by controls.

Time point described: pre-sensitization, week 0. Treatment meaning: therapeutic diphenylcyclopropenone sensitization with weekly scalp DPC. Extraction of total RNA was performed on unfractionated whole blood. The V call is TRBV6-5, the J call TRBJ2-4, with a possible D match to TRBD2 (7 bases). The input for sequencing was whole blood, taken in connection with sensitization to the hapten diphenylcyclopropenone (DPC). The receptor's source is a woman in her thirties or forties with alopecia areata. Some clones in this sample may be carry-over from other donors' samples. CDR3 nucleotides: TGTGCCAGCCACCCCGGGGGGCAGGCCAAAAACATTCAGTACTTC. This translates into CASHPGGQAKNIQYF.